This entry describes one T cell receptor (beta chain). Its antigen remains unknown. Clones were sequenced by immunoSEQ multiplex PCR, and TCRdb holds only the in-frame ones, with some missing. In the table there are under 95,000 clones, approximately 86% of which are singletons. The data were obtained in a study of Ad26.COV2.S vaccination and SARS-CoV-2 variants. Findings and limits, study-wide: Responses of spike-specific T cells (both CD8+ and CD4+) reportedly showed substantial breadth after vaccination. With respect to non-spike TCR breadth, vaccine and placebo recipients were similar. Vaccine recipients posted higher spike-specific TCR breadth than their placebo counterparts. There was a possibility that the TCR breadth and depth analyses underestimated total T cell responses.

V shed 0 bases and J shed 2 bases, with 8 bases lying between them. The CDR3 contains 15 residues. The germline CDR1 and CDR2 sequences are LGHNA and YSLEER. The sample was peripheral blood, taken after recovery from COVID-19. The receptor was isolated from a human donor who had recovered from COVID-19. V gene TRBV4-3 combines with J gene TRBJ2-1; D is ambiguous. CDR3 residues: CASSQDRNAYNEQFF. Written as DNA, the CDR3 is TGCGCCAGCAGCCAAGATCGGAACGCCTACAATGAGCAGTTCTTC.